This T cell receptor (beta chain) emerged from a study of cytomegalovirus exposure and HLA in healthy donors. The study, taken as a whole, reports: Some TCR beta chains (around 180 of them) were listed as cytomegalovirus-associated. Indistinguishable V segments, including TRBV6-2 and TRBV6-3, were excluded. Most CMV-associated TCR beta chains appeared HLA-restricted in a later analysis.

13 Jbeta primers and 60 Vbeta primers were used for the PCR. As handled by the study authors: A later analysis counted around 80 million unique TCR beta chains, roughly 11 million shared. The table came from immunoSEQ multiplex PCR; TCRdb's copy has only in-frame clones and leaves some out. V and J calls plus clone size are reproduced from that table; the DNA served to infer D and trimming. The sample lists around 150,000 clones; around 63% were seen once. In regard to this clone: Its antigen is currently unknown.

The CDR3 is made up of 14 amino acids. Trimming removed 2 bases from V and 2 bases from J, with 7 bases in between. In germline, CDR1 is SGHDT, CDR2 YYEEEE. The chain recombines TRBV5-6 with TRBJ2-2, with unresolved D. The receptor's source is a human donor in good health. Sequenced material: PBMCs. This chain's CDR3 is CASSLSPNTGELFF. CDR3 nucleotide sequence: TGTGCCAGCAGCTTAAGCCCAAACACCGGGGAGCTGTTTTTT.